A selection of T cell receptor beta chains follows, all from one sample in a study of cytomegalovirus exposure and HLA in healthy donors. TCRdb keeps only in-frame clones here, not all; method: immunoSEQ multiplex PCR. The sample has roughly 130,000 clones; 80% are singletons. Sequencing was performed on PBMCs. These receptors all stem from a male donor in good health and CMV-seronegative. CDR3s include the opening cysteine and the closing phenylalanine or tryptophan. D genes are given only for firm matches. A row's size may be missing; if present it is once, few, many or a size class.

>TRBJ2-1|-|TRBV11-2|-
CASSLTGNYNEQFF
TGTGCCAGCAGCTTAACCGGGAACTACAATGAGCAGTTCTTC
>TRBJ1-1|-|TRBV9|-
CASSGGVWNTEAFF
TGTGCCAGCAGCGGGGGGGTTTGGAACACTGAAGCTTTCTTT
>TRBJ1-2|few|TRBV7-2|-
CASSPRTDNYGYTF
TGTGCCAGCAGCCCACGGACAGATAACTATGGCTACACCTTC
>TRBJ2-7|-|TRBV5-4|-
CASSLYPESYEQYF
TGTGCCAGCAGCTTGTACCCGGAGTCCTACGAGCAGTACTTC
>TRBJ1-5|few|TRBV6-1|-
CASSEGGRQPQHF
TGTGCCAGCAGCGAGGGGGGGAGGCAGCCCCAGCATTTT
>TRBJ1-2|-|TRBV7-9|-
CASSLARDTSYTF
TGTGCCAGCAGCTTAGCCCGGGACACTAGCTACACCTTC
>TRBJ2-7|once|TRBV5-4|TRBD1
CASSAVGTGAYEQYF
TGTGCCAGCAGCGCGGTAGGGACAGGAGCTTACGAGCAGTACTTC
>TRBJ2-3|-|TRBV29-1|TRBD2
CSVPPLVAGGGDTQYF
TGCAGCGTTCCCCCTTTGGTAGCGGGAGGGGGAGATACGCAGTATTTT
>TRBJ2-5|-|TRBV25-1|-
CASSAAGETQYF
TGTGCCAGCAGTGCTGCAGGGGAGACCCAGTACTTC
>TRBJ2-3|few|TRBV7-9|-
CSSRGGPDTQYF
TGTTCCAGCAGAGGAGGGCCAGATACGCAGTATTTT
>TRBJ1-5|-|TRBV6-5|-
CASKIREYSNQPQHF
TGTGCCAGCAAAATACGGGAGTATAGCAATCAGCCCCAGCATTTT
>TRBJ2-3|-|TRBV7-8|-
CASAQRGDTQYF
TGTGCCAGCGCCCAGAGGGGGGATACGCAGTATTTT
>TRBJ2-7|-|TRBV4-1|-
CASSEGRGLSEQYF
TGCGCCAGCAGCGAAGGGCGGGGTCTGAGCGAGCAGTACTTC
>TRBJ1-2|-|TRBV19|-
CASSATLLYGYTF
TGTGCCAGTAGTGCGACACTCCTCTATGGCTACACCTTC
>TRBJ2-3|-|TRBV5-1|TRBD2
CASSPPGTSGGTDTQYF
TGCGCCAGCAGCCCGCCCGGGACTAGCGGTGGCACAGATACGCAGTATTTT
>TRBJ1-3|-|TRBV6-1|-
CASSAGHHSGNTIYF
TGTGCCAGCAGTGCGGGACACCACTCTGGAAACACCATATATTTT
>TRBJ2-4|-|TRBV7-8|-
CASSLRLAKNIQYF
TGTGCCAGCAGCTTGAGGCTAGCCAAAAACATTCAGTACTTC
>TRBJ2-1|few|TRBV12-2|-
CASRSGLAGGQSTYNEQFF
TGTGCAAGTCGCTCGGGACTAGCGGGAGGCCAGAGCACCTACAATGAGCAGTTCTTC
>TRBJ2-1|-|TRBV11-2|TRBD1
CASSRTGGSYNEQFF
TGTGCCAGCAGCCGGACAGGGGGCTCCTACAATGAGCAGTTCTTC
>TRBJ2-2|-|TRBV10-3|TRBD1
CAISERGTGVSNTGELFF
TGTGCCATCAGTGAACGAGGTACAGGGGTCTCGAACACCGGGGAGCTGTTTTTT
>TRBJ2-7|-|TRBV6-5|TRBD2
CASRTSGSRYEQYF
TGTGCCAGCAGAACTAGCGGGAGTCGATACGAGCAGTACTTC